This TCR beta chain comes out of a study of shared clonotypes between healthy human individuals. The overall study: Ranging from 18 to 49 in age, donors were a couple of women and a few men. The study's findings and limits: Few donors restricted represented genetic and exposure-history diversity. Rarefaction revealed incomplete sorted-subset sequencing despite large depth. Clonotype sharing levels among donors were expected to vary with sequencing depth.

The method was immunoSEQ multiplex PCR; TCRdb's version includes in-frame clones alone and lacks a portion of them. The sample contains about a million clones, about 75% of which appear only once. Concerning this clone: Its cognate antigen is unknown. Other DNA sequences within the sample encode an identical CDR3.

Trimming took 2 bases from V and 2 from J, leaving 14 bases between them. The CDR3 runs 15 residues. Per the germline V gene, CDR1 is SGHDT and CDR2 is YYEEEE. Sequences were obtained from memory CD4+ T cells sorted from blood. Subset in this sample: CD45RA-negative fraction. The receptor comes from a man between 18 and 29 years old in good health. V gene TRBV5-6 combines with J gene TRBJ2-7, with D maybe TRBD1 (6 bases). The chain's CDR3 is CASSFRGGPTYEQYF. CDR3 nucleotide sequence: TGTGCCAGCAGCTTCAGGGGCGGCCCAACCTACGAGCAGTACTTC.